This T cell receptor (beta chain) derives from a study of ipilimumab plus nivolumab after autologous stem cell transplantation. Study-level points and caveats: Per the authors, repertoire, Treg and microbiota data justify further study.

Details on this clone: Its antigen is unknown.

Data came from immunoSEQ multiplex PCR; TCRdb stores just in-frame clones and leaves some out. The profile covers 10,000 to 15,000 clones, with approximately 73% appearing a single time and about a sixth taken by the ten largest. The source material was PBMCs, sampled in a trial of ipilimumab plus nivolumab as post-transplant consolidation. The receptor was derived from a male donor with diffuse large B-cell lymphoma.

In nucleotides, the CDR3 is TGTGCCAGCAGCCAAGATTTCGGGGGGGTATCCTACAATGAGCAGTTCTTC. Amino acid sequence: CASSQDFGGVSYNEQFF. This chain links TRBV4-2 with TRBJ2-1; 8 nucleotides align to TRBD2. The CDR3 is 17 amino acids. CDR1 is LGHNA, CDR2 YNFKEQ, per germline. V was pared by 0 bases and J by 1 base, with 5 bases of the junction left unmatched.